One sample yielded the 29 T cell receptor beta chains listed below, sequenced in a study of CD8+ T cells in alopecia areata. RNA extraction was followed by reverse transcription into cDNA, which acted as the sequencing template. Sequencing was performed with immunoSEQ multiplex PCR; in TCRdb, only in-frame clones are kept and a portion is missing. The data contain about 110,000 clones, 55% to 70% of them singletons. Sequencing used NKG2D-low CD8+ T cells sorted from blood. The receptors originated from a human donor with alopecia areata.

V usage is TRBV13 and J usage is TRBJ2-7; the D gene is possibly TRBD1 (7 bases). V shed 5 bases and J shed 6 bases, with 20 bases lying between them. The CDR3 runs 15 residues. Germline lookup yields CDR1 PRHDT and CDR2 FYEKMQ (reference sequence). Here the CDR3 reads CASSQPGRGVSEQYF. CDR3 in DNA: TGTGCCAGCAGCCAGCCGGGCAGGGGGGTCTCCGAGCAGTACTTC.

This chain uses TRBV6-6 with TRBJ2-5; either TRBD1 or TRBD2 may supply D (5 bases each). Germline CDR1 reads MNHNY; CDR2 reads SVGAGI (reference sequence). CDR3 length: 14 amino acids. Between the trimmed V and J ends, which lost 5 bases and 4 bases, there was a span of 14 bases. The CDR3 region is CASSLDSRGETQYF. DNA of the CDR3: TGTGCCAGCAGTCTTGACAGCCGGGGAGAGACCCAGTACTTC.

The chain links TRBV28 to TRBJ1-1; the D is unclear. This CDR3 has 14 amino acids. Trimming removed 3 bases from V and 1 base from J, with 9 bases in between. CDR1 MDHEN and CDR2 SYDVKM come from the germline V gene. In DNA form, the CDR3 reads TGTGCCAGCAGTTTCGGAGGATCGAACACTGAAGCTTTCTTT. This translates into CASSFGGSNTEAFF.

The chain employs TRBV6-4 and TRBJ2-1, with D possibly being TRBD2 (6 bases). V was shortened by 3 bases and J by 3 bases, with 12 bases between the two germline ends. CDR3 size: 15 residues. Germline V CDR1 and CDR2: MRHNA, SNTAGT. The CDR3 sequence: CASSEGWRDYNEQFF. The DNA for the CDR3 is TGTGCCAGCAGTGAAGGATGGCGGGACTACAATGAGCAGTTCTTC.

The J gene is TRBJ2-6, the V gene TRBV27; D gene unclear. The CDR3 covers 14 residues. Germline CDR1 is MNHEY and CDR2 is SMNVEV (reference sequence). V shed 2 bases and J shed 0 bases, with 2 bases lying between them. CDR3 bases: TGTGCCAGCAGTTTAGCCTCTGGGGCCAACGTCCTGACTTTC. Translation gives CASSLASGANVLTF.

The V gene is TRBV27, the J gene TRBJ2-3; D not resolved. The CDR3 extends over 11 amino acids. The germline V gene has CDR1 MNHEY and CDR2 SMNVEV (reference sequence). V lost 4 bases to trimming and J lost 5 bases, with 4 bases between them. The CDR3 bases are TGTGCCAGCAGTTGGGGAGATACGCAGTATTTT. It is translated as CASSWGDTQYF.

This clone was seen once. The CDR3 DNA reads as TGTGCCATCAAGTCAGTAAAGGAGGACACAGATACGCAGTATTTT. Translating gives CAIKSVKEDTDTQYF. The chain combines TRBV10-3 with TRBJ2-3, with D maybe TRBD2 (5 bases). The CDR3 runs 15 residues. Germline CDR1 is ENHRY and CDR2 is SYGVKD. V lost 7 bases to trimming and J lost 2 bases, with 16 bases between them.

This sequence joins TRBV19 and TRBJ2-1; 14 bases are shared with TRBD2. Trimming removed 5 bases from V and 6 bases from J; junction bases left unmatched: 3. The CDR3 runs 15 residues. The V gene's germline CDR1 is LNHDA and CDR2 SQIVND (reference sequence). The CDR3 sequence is CASSQGTSGSNEQFF. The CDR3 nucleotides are TGTGCCAGTAGTCAGGGGACTAGCGGGAGCAATGAGCAGTTCTTC.

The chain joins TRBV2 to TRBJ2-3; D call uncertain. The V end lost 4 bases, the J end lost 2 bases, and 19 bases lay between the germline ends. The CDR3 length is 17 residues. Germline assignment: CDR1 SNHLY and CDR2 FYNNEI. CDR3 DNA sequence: TGTGCCAGCAGTGTTAACCCCTTTACACCGACCACAGATACGCAGTATTTT. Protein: CASSVNPFTPTTDTQYF.

The CDR3 loop is CASSAGHLQETQYF. The CDR3, as DNA: TGTGCCAGCAGCGCGGGACACCTCCAAGAGACCCAGTACTTC. V usage is TRBV9 and J usage is TRBJ2-5, with D possibly matching TRBD1 (6 bases). The CDR3 runs to 14 residues. Germline V gene sequence: CDR1 SGDLS, CDR2 YYNGEE. V was shortened by 3 bases and J by 1 base, with 10 bases between the two germline ends.

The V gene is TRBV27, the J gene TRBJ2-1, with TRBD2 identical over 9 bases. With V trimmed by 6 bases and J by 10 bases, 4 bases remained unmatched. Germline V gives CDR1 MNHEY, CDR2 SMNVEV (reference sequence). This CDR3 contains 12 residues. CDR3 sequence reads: CASSIGTSEQFF. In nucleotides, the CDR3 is TGTGCCAGCAGCATAGGGACTAGCGAGCAGTTCTTC.

The CDR3 region is CASSIVGTTNEQFF. CDR3 DNA sequence: TGTGCCAGTAGTATAGTTGGGACCACCAATGAGCAGTTCTTC. The chain employs TRBV19 and TRBJ2-1; D might be TRBD1 or TRBD2, each matching 5 bases. CDR3 length: 14 residues. Germline loops: CDR1 LNHDA, CDR2 SQIVND (reference sequence). Trimming left V 1 base short and J 6 bases short, with 10 bases between.

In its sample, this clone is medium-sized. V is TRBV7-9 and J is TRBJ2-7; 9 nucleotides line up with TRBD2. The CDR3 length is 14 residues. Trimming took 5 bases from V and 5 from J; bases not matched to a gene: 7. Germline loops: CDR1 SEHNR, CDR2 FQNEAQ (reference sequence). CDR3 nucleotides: TGTGCCAGCAGCCAGGAGCGGGAGGACGACGAGCAGTACTTC. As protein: CASSQEREDDEQYF.

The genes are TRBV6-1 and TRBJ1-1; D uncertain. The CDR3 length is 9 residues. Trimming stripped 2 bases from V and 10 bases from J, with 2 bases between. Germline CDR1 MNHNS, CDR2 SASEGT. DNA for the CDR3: TGTGCCAGCAGTGAACCAGCTTTCTTT. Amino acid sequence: CASSEPAFF.

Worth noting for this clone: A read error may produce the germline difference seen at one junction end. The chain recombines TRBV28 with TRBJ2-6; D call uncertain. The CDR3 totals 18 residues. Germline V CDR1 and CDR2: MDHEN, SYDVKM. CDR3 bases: TGTGCCTGCAGTGGTCTGGGTCAATTGGGGTCTGGGGCCAACGTCCTGACTTTC. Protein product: CACSGLGQLGSGANVLTF.

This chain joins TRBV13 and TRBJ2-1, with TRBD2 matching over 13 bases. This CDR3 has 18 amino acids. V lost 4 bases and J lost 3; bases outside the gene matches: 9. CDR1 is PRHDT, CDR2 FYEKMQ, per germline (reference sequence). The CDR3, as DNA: TGTGCCAGCAGCTCGGACGGACTAGCGGGAGTGGACTACAATGAGCAGTTCTTC. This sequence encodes CASSSDGLAGVDYNEQFF.

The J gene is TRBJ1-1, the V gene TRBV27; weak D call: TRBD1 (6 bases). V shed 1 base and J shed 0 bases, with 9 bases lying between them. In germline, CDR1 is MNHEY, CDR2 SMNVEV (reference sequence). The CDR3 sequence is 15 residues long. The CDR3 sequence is CASSLWGRMNTEAFF. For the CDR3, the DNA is TGTGCCAGCAGTTTATGGGGGCGAATGAACACTGAAGCTTTCTTT.

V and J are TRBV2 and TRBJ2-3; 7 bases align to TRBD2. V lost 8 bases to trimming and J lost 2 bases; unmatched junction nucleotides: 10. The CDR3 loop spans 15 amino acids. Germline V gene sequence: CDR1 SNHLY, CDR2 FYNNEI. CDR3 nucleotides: TGTGCCAGCCGTTTGGCTAGCGGTTACACAGATACGCAGTATTTT. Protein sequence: CASRLASGYTDTQYF.

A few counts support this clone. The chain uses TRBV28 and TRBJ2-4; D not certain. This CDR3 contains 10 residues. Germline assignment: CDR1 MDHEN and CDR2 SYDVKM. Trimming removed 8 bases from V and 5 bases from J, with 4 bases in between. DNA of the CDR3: TGTGCCAGCGGAGAAAACATTCAGTACTTC. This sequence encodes CASGENIQYF.

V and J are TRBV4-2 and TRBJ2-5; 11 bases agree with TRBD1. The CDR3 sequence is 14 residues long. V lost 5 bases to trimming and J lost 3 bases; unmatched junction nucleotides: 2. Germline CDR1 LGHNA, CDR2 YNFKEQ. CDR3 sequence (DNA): TGTGCCAGCAGCAAGGGACAGGGGGAAGAGACCCAGTACTTC. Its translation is CASSKGQGEETQYF.

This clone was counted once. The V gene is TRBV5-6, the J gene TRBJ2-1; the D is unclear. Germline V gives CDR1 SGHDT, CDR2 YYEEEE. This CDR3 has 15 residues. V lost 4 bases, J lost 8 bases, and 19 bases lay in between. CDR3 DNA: TGTGCCAGCAGCCCGCCTGCTTCGCCTTTAGATGAGCAGTTCTTC. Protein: CASSPPASPLDEQFF.

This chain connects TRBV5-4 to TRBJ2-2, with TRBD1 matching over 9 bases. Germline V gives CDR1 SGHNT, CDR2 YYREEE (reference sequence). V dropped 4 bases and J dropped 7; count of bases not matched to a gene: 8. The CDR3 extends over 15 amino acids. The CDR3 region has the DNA TGTGCCAGCAGCCGGCCGGGGACAGGGATCGGGGAGCTGTTTTTT. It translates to CASSRPGTGIGELFF.

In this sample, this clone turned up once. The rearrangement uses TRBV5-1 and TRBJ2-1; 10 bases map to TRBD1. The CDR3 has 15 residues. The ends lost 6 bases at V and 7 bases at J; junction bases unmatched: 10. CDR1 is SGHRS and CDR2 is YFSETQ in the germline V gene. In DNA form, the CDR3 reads TGCGCCAGCACCTGGCACGGACAGGGGGTGAATGAGCAGTTCTTC. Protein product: CASTWHGQGVNEQFF.

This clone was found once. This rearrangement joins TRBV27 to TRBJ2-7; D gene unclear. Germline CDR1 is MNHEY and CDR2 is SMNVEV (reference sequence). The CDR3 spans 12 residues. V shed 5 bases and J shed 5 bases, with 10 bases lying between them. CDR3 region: CASSRLGDEQYF. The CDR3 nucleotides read TGTGCCAGCAGTAGGCTGGGCGACGAGCAGTACTTC.

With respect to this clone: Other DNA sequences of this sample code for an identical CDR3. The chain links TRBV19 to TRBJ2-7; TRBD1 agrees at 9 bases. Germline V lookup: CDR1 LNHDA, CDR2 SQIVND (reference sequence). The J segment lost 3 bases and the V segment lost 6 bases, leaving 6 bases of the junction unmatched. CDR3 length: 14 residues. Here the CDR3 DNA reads TGTGCCAGTAGCGCGGGACAGGGAGGCTACGAGCAGTACTTC. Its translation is CASSAGQGGYEQYF.

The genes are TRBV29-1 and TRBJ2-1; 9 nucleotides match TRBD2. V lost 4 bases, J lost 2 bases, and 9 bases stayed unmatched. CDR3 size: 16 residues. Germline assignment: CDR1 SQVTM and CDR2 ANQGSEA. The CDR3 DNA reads TGCAGCGTTGGGGTTACCGGGACTAGCACCTACAATGAGCAGTTCTTC. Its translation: CSVGVTGTSTYNEQFF.

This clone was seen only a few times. The CDR3: CASSADGTGGFIDEQFF. CDR3 sequence (DNA): TGTGCCAGCAGCGCGGACGGGACAGGGGGGTTTATCGATGAGCAGTTCTTC. The V call is TRBV9, the J call TRBJ2-1; 11 bases line up with TRBD1. Germline trimming cut 3 bases from V and 8 bases from J; bases unmatched to any gene: 13. The germline gives CDR1 SGDLS, CDR2 YYNGEE. The CDR3 has 17 residues. The full variable domain, in which reference TRBV9 and TRBJ2-1 provide the parts outside the CDR3, is DSGVTQTPKHLITATGQRVTLRCSPRSGDLSVYWYQQSLDQGLQFLIQYYNGEERAKGNILERFSAQQFPDLHSELNLSSLELGDSALYFCASSADGTGGFIDEQFFGPGTRLTVL.

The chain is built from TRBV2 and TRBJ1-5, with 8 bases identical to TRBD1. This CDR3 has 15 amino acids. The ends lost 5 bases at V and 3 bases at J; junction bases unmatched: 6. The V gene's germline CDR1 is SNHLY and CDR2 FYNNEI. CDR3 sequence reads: CASSNDRGDNQPQHF. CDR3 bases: TGTGCCAGCAGTAATGACAGGGGAGACAATCAGCCCCAGCATTTT. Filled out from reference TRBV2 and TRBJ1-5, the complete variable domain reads EPEVTQTPSHQVTQMGQEVILRCVPISNHLYFYWYRQILGQKVEFLVSFYNNEISEKSEIFDDQFSVERPDGSNFTLKIRSTKLEDSAMYFCASSNDRGDNQPQHFGDGTRLSIL.

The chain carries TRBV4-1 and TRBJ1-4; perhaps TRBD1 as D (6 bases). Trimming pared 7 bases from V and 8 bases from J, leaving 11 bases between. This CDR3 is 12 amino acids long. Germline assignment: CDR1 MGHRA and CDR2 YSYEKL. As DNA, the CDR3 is TGCGCCAGCAAAGGGGGGATGGAAAAACTGTTTTTT. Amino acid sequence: CASKGGMEKLFF.